Given below is one T cell receptor beta chain in context. The Seattle site enrolled patients during active infection and followed them longitudinally. The source of the sample is a study of blood T cell repertoires in COVID-19. Overall study: Acute-phase and convalescent COVID-19 samples originated in the United States, Italy and Spain. T cells, B-cell-depleted T cells, or PBMCs provided the cDNA or gDNA that served as material.

Authors' analysis steps: Nucleated cell number was recorded as an estimate derived from reference gene primer amplification. TCRdb's table, derived via immunoSEQ multiplex PCR, lists solely in-frame clones and lacks some. From that table come the V and J calls and clone size; the DNA was used to work out D and trimming. This sample yields tens of thousands of clones, of which more than 70% are seen a single time; about 2.1% belongs to the top ten. The CDR3 spans 15 residues. Germline loops: CDR1 MNHEY, CDR2 SVGEGT. With 0 bases removed from V and 5 bases from J, the gap between germline ends came to 8 bases.

J is TRBJ1-6 and V is TRBV6-2 or TRBV6-3, with D tentatively TRBD1 (5 bases). The sequencing sample was made of peripheral blood. This clonotype originated in a man aged 65-85 years with COVID-19, enrolled during active disease. CDR3 in amino acids: CASSYSGRDNSPLHF. CDR3 sequence (DNA): TGTGCCAGCAGTTACTCCGGCAGGGATAATTCACCCCTCCACTTT.